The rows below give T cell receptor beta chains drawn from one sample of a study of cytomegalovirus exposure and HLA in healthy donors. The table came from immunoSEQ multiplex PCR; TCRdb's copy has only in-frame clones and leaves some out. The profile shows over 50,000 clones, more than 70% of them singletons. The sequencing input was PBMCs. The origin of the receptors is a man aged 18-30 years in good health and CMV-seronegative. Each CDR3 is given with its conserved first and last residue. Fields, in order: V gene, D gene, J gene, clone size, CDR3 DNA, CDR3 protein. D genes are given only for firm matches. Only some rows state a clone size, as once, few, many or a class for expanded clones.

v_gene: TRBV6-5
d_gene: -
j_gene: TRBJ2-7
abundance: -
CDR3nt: TGTGCCAGCAGTTACGTGGGGGGCTACGAGCAGTACTTC
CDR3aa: CASSYVGGYEQYF

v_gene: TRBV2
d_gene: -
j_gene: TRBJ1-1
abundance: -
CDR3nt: TGTGCCAGCACCGGGGGAGGGGCCACTGAAGCTTTCTTT
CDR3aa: CASTGGGATEAFF

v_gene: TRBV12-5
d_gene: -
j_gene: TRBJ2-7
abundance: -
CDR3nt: TGTGCTAGTGGTTTGCCCCGGGGGTCAAGCTACCGCTCCTACGAGCAGTACTTC
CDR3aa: CASGLPRGSSYRSYEQYF

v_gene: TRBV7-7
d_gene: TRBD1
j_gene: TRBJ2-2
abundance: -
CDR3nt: TGTGCTAGCAAGCCCGGGACAGGGGAAGCCGGGGAGCTGTTTTTT
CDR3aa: CASKPGTGEAGELFF

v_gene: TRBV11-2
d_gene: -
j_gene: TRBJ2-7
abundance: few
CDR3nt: TGTGCCAGCAGCCACTCCCTTTGGGGGCAGGACTACGAGCAGTACTTC
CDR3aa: CASSHSLWGQDYEQYF

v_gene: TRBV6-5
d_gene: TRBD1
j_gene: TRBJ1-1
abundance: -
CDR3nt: TGTGCCAGCAGATACCGTACAGGGGGGGACACTGAAGCTTTCTTT
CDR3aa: CASRYRTGGDTEAFF

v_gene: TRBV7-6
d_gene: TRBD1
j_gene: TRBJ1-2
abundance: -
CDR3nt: TGTGCCAGCAGCCCACGGACAGGATACGGCTACACCTTC
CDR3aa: CASSPRTGYGYTF

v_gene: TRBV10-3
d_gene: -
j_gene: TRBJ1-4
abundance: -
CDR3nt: TGTGCCATCAGTGAGTCTCCGGGGTCAATAGGTGAAAAACTGTTTTTT
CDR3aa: CAISESPGSIGEKLFF

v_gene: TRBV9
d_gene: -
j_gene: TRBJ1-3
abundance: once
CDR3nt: TGTGCCAGCAGAAAGGAGGCTTATGGAAACACCATATATTTT
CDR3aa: CASRKEAYGNTIYF

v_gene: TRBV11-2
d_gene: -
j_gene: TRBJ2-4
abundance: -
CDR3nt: TGTGCCAGCAGCTTACGTGCCGGCACTCGAGGAAGCATTCAGTACTTC
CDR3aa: CASSLRAGTRGSIQYF

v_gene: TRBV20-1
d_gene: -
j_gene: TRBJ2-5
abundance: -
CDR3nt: TGCAGTGCTACTCAAGAGACCCAGTACTTC
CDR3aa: CSATQETQYF

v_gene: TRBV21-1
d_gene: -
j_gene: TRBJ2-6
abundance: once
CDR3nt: TGTGCCAGCAGCAAAGGATCAGGGGCCGGGGCCAACGTCCTGACTTTC
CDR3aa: CASSKGSGAGANVLTF

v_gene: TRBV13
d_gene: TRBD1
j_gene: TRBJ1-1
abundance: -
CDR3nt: TGTGCCAGCAGCGAGGGGGCACGAGGCGCTGAAGCTTTCTTT
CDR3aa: CASSEGARGAEAFF

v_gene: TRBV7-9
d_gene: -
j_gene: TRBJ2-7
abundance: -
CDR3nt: TGTGCCAGCAGCACAGACACTCTCGCTGGGGAGCAGTACTTC
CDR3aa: CASSTDTLAGEQYF

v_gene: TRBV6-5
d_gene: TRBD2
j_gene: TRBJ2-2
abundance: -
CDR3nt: TGTGCCAGCAGTTACTATCTAGCGGGGGGTGAAGGGGAGCTGTTTTTT
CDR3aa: CASSYYLAGGEGELFF

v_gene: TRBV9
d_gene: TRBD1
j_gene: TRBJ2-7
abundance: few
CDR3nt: TGTGCCAGCAGCGCCGGACAGGCTCCCTCCTACGAGCAGTACTTC
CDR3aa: CASSAGQAPSYEQYF

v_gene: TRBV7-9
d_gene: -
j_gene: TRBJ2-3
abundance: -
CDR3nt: TGTGCCAGCAGCCCTAGATCATTGACAGATACGCAGTATTTT
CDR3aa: CASSPRSLTDTQYF

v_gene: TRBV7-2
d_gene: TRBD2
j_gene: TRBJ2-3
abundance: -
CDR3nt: TGTGCCAGCAGCCCACTACTAGCGGGGGGCCTGCGCACAGATACGCAGTATTTT
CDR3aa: CASSPLLAGGLRTDTQYF

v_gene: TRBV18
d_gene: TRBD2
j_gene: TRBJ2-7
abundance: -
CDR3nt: TGTGCCAGCTCGCCCGGGACTAGCGGGACAGAGCAGTACTTC
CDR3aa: CASSPGTSGTEQYF

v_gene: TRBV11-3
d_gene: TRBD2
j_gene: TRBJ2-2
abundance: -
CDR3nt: TGTGCCAGCAGCTTAGGGACTAGTGCCGGGGAGCTGTTTTTT
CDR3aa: CASSLGTSAGELFF

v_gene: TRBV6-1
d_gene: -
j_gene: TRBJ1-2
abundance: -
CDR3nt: TGTGCCAGCAGTGAAAGAGGATACACCTTC
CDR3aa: CASSERGYTF

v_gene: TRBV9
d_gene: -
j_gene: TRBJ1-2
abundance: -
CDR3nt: TGTGCCAGCAGCGCGAGGGGAGGGGGGGATGGCTACACCTTC
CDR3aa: CASSARGGGDGYTF

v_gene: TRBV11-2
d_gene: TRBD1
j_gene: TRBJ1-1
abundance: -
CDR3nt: TGTGCCAGCAGCTATACAGGGGGCAACACTGAAGCTTTCTTT
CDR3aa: CASSYTGGNTEAFF

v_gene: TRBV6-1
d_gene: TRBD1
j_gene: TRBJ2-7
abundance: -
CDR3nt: TGTGCCAGCAGTGAACGGAATCGGCTGAGGACAGGGTACTACGAGCAGTACTTC
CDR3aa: CASSERNRLRTGYYEQYF

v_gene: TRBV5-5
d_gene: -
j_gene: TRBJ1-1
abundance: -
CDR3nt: TGTGCCAGCAGCCCTGATGCTCAGTCCACTGAAGCTTTCTTT
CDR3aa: CASSPDAQSTEAFF

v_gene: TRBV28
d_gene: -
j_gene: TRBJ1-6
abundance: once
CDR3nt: TGTGCCAGCAGGCCGCCGACTGACGCACCCCTCCACTTT
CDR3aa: CASRPPTDAPLHF

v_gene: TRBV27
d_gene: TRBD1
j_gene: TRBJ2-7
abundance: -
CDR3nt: TGTGCCAGCGGCCACAGGGGGTCCTACGAGCAGTACTTC
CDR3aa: CASGHRGSYEQYF

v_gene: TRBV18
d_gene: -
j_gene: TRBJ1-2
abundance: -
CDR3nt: TGTGCCAGCTCACCCGAGAAGAACTATGGCTACACCTTC
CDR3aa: CASSPEKNYGYTF

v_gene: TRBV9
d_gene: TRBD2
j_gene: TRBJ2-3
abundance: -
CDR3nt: TGTGCCAGCAGCGCGACTAGCGGGGGAACAGATACGCAGTATTTT
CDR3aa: CASSATSGGTDTQYF

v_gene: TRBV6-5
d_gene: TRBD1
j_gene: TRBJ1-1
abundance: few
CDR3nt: TGTGCCAGCAGCCGGACAGGGAACACTGAAGCTTTCTTT
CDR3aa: CASSRTGNTEAFF

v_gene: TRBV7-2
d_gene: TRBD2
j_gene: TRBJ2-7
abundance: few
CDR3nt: TGTGCCAGCACTCCAACTAGCGGGGCTTCTTACGAGCAGTACTTC
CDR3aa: CASTPTSGASYEQYF

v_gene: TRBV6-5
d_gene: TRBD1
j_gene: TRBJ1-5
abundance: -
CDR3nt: TGTGCCAGCAGAAGGGCAGGGGGTGGCAATCAGCCCCAGCATTTT
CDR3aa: CASRRAGGGNQPQHF